Following are 5 T cell receptor beta chains from one sample sequenced in a study of T cell responses to AZD1222 COVID-19 vaccine. TCRdb's copy holds only in-frame clones and misses some; the assay was immunoSEQ multiplex PCR. The table records some 80,000 clones, roughly nine tenths of them present only once. This specimen was peripheral blood, taken on day 0 of AZD1222 vaccination. Receptors were obtained from an adult in good health.

The J gene is TRBJ1-1, the V gene TRBV2; D is unclear. The CDR3 has 14 residues. The ends were cut back, 4 bases at V and 0 bases at J, with 9 bases in the middle. CDR1 is SNHLY and CDR2 is FYNNEI in the germline V gene. As DNA, the CDR3 is TGTGCCAGCAGTGCGGAACAGCTGAACACTGAAGCTTTCTTT. This encodes CASSAEQLNTEAFF. The entire variable domain, with the rest obtained from reference TRBV2 and TRBJ1-1, is as follows: EPEVTQTPSHQVTQMGQEVILRCVPISNHLYFYWYRQILGQKVEFLVSFYNNEISEKSEIFDDQFSVERPDGSNFTLKIRSTKLEDSAMYFCASSAEQLNTEAFFGQGTRLTVV.

The chain joins TRBV10-1 to TRBJ2-3, with D perhaps TRBD2 (6 bases). Germline CDR1 reads WNHNN; CDR2 reads SYGVQD (reference sequence). The germline V and J ends were trimmed by 5 bases and 3 bases, with 12 bases remaining between them. The CDR3 contains 14 residues. CDR3 sequence: CASSKRGWTDTQYF. Here the CDR3 DNA reads TGCGCCAGCAGTAAACGGGGGTGGACAGATACGCAGTATTTT.

This chain joins TRBV6-2 or TRBV6-3 and TRBJ2-1; D uncertain. Trimming pared 3 bases from V and 6 bases from J, leaving 6 bases between. The germline CDR1 and CDR2 sequences are MNHEY and SVGEGT. The CDR3 covers 12 residues. CDR3 residues: CASSYSLNEQFF. The CDR3 DNA follows: TGTGCCAGCAGTTATTCCCTCAATGAGCAGTTCTTC.

This clone has a single count. The chain combines TRBV9 with TRBJ2-1; tentatively, D is TRBD2 (5 bases). The V end lost 0 bases, the J end lost 0 bases, and 13 bases lay between the germline ends. The CDR3 extends over 17 amino acids. Germline assignment: CDR1 SGDLS and CDR2 YYNGEE. The DNA of the CDR3 is TGTGCCAGCAGCGTAGAGAGCGGATCTAGCTCCTACAATGAGCAGTTCTTC. Amino acid sequence: CASSVESGSSSYNEQFF.

The gene calls are TRBV7-3 and TRBJ2-2, with D perhaps TRBD1 (5 bases). Germline V gene lookup returns CDR1 SGHTA and CDR2 FQGTGA. The CDR3 consists of 16 residues. Trimming shortened V by 2 bases and J by 4 bases, and 14 bases separated the two germline ends. CDR3 sequence reads: CASSLQGKIGTGELFF. The CDR3 DNA is TGTGCCAGCAGCTTACAGGGAAAAATCGGCACCGGGGAGCTGTTTTTT.